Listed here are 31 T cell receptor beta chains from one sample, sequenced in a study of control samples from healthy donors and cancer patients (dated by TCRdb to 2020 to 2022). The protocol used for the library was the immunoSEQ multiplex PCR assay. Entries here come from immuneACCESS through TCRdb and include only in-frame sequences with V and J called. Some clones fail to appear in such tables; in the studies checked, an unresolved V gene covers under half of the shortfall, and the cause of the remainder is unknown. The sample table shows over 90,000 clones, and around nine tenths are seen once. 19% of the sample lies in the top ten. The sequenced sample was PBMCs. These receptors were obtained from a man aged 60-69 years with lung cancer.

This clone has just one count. The CDR3 region is CATSVGSVNEQFF. DNA of the CDR3: TGTGCCACCAGTGTCGGGAGTGTCAATGAGCAGTTCTTC. The gene calls are TRBV24-1 and TRBJ2-1, with D maybe TRBD2 (6 bases). This CDR3 contains 13 residues. Germline V gene sequence: CDR1 KGHDR, CDR2 SFDVKD. Between the trimmed V and J ends, which lost 5 bases and 6 bases, there was a span of 10 bases.

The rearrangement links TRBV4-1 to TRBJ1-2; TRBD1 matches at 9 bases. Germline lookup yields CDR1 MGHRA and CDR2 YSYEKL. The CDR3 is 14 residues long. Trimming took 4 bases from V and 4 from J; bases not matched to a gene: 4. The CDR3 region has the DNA TGCGCCAGCAGCCCGGGACAGGGCAGCTATGGCTACACCTTC. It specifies CASSPGQGSYGYTF.

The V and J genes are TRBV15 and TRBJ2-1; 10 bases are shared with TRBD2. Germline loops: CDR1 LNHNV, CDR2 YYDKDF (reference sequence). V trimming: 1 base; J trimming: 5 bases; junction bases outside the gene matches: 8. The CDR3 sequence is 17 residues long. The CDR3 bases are TGTGCCACCAGCAGAGGTCGTAGCGGGGGGACCCACAATGAGCAGTTCTTC. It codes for CATSRGRSGGTHNEQFF. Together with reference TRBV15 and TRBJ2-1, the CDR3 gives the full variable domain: DAMVIQNPRYQVTQFGKPVTLSCSQTLNHNVMYWYQQKSSQAPKLLFHYYDKDFNNEADTPDNFQSRRPNTSFCFLDIRSPGLGDTAMYLCATSRGRSGGTHNEQFFGPGTRLTVL.

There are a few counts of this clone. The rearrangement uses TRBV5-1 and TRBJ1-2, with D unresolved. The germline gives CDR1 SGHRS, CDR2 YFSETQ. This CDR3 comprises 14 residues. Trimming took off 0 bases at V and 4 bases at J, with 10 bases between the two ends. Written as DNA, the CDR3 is TGCGCCAGCAGCTTGGGCGGAGAGTCCTATGGCTACACCTTC. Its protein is CASSLGGESYGYTF.

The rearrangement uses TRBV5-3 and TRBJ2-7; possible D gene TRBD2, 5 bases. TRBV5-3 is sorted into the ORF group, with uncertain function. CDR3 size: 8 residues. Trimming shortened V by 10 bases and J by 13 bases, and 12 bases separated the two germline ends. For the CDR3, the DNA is TGTGCCGTAACGGGATCTTACGTC. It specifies CAVTGSYV.

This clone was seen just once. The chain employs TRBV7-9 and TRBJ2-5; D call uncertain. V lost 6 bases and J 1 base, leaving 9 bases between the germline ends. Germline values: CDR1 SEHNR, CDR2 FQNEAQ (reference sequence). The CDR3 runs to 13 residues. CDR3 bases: TGTGCCAGCAGTGTACAGATCCAAGAGACCCAGTACTTC. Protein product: CASSVQIQETQYF.

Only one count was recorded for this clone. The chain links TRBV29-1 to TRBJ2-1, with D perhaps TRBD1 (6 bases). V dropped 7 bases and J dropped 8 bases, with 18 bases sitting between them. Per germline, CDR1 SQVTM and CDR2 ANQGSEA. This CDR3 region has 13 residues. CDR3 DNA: TGCAGCGCCGAGGGGGTACCGGCGGATGAGCAGTTCTTC. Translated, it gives CSAEGVPADEQFF.

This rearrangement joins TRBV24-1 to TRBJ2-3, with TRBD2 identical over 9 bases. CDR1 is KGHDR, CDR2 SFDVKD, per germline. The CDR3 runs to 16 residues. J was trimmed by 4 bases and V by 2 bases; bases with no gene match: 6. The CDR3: CATSDSERGASDTQYF. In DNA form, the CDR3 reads TGTGCCACCAGTGATTCCGAGCGGGGGGCGTCAGATACGCAGTATTTT.

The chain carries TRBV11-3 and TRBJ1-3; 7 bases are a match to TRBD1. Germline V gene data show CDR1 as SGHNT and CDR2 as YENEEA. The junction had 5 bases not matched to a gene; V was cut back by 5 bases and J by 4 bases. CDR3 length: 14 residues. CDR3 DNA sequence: TGTGCCAGCAGCCAGACAGGGAACGGAAACACCATATATTTT. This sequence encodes CASSQTGNGNTIYF. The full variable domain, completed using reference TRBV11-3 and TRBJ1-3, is EAGVVQSPRYKIIEKKQPVAFWCNPISGHNTLYWYLQNLGQGPELLIRYENEEAVDDSQLPKDRFSAERLKGVDSTLKIQPAELGDSAVYLCASSQTGNGNTIYFGEGSWLTVV.

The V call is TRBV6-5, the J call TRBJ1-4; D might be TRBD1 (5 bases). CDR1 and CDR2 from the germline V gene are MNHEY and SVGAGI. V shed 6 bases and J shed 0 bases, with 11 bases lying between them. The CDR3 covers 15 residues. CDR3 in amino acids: CASRRQTATNEKLFF. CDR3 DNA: TGTGCCAGCAGAAGACAGACCGCAACTAATGAAAAACTGTTTTTT.

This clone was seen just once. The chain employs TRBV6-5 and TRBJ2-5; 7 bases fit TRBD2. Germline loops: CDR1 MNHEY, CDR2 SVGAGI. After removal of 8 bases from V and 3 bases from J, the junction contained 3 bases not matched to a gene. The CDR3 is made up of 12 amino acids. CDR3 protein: CASWRGKETQYF. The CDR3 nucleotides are TGTGCCAGCTGGCGGGGGAAAGAGACCCAGTACTTC.

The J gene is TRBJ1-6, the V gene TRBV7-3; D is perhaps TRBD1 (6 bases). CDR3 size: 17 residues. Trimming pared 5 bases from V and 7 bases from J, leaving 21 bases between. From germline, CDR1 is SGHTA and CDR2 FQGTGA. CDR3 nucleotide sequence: TGTGCCAGCAGCCCCAACCGACAGGCCCACGGGAATTCACCCCTCCACTTT. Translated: CASSPNRQAHGNSPLHF.

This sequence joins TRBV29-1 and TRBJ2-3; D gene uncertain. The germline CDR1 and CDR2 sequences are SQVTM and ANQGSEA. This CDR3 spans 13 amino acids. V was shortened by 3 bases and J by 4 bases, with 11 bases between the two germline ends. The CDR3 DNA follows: TGCAGCGTTGATACTATCTGGGCAGATACGCAGTATTTT. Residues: CSVDTIWADTQYF.

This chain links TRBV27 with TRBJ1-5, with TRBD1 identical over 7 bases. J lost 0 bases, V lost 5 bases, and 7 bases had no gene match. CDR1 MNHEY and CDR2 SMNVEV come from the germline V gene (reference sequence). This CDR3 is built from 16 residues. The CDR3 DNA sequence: TGTGCCAGCAGTAGGGGACAGACATATAGCAATCAGCCCCAGCATTTT. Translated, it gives CASSRGQTYSNQPQHF.

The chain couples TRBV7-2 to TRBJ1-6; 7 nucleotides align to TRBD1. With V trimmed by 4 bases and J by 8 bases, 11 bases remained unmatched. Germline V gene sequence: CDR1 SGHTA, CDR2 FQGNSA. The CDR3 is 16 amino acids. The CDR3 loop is CASSSRPGQNDSPLHF. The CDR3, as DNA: TGTGCCAGCAGCTCGCGCCCGGGACAGAACGATTCACCCCTCCACTTT.

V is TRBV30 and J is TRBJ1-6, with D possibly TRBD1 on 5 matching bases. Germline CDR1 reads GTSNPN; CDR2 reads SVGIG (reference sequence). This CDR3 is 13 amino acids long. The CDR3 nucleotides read TGTGCTTTCGTCGGGGGATATAATTCACCCCTCCACTTT. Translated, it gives CAFVGGYNSPLHF.

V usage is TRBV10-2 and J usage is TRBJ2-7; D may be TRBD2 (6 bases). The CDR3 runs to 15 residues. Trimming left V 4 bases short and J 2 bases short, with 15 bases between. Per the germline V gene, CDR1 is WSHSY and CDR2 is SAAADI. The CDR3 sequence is CASSAGTGVPYEQYV. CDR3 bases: TGCGCCAGCAGTGCAGGTACGGGAGTCCCCTACGAGCAGTACGTC.

The CDR3 nucleotides read TGCGCCAGCAGCTTGGGATTAGAGGCAGGGGGCTTGATAGAGACCCAGTACTTC. This gives the protein CASSLGLEAGGLIETQYF. The chain is built from TRBV5-1 and TRBJ2-5, with 8 bases aligning to TRBD1. This CDR3 region has 18 residues. Germline trimming cut 0 bases from V and 4 bases from J; bases unmatched to any gene: 14. Germline V gene sequence: CDR1 SGHRS, CDR2 YFSETQ.

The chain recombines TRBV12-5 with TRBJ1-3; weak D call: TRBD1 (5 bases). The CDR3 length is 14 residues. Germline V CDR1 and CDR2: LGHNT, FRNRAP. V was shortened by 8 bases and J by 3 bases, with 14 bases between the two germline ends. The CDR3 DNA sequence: TGTGCTAGTAACCGAGGGGCGGATGGAAACACCATATATTTT. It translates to CASNRGADGNTIYF. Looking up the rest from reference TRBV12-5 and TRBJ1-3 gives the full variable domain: DARVTQTPRHKVTEMGQEVTMRCQPILGHNTVFWYRQTMMQGLELLAYFRNRAPLDDSGMPKDRFSAEMPDATLATLKIQPSEPRDSAVYFCASNRGADGNTIYFGEGSWLTVV.

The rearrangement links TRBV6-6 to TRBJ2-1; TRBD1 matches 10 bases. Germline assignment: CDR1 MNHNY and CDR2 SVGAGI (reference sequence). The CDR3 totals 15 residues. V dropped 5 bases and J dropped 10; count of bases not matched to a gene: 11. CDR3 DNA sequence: TGTGCCAGCAGTCTGGGACAGGGGAAGATAATGGAGCAGTTCTTC. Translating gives CASSLGQGKIMEQFF.

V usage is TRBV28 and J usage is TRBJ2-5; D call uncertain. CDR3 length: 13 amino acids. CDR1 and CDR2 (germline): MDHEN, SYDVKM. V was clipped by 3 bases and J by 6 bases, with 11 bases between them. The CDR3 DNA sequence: TGTGCCAGCAGTTTGAACAGACTCAAGACCCAGTACTTC. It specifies CASSLNRLKTQYF. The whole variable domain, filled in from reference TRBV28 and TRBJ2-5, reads DVKVTQSSRYLVKRTGEKVFLECVQDMDHENMFWYRQDPGLGLRLIYFSYDVKMKEKGDIPEGYSVSREKKERFSLILESASTNQTSMYLCASSLNRLKTQYFGPGTRLLVL.

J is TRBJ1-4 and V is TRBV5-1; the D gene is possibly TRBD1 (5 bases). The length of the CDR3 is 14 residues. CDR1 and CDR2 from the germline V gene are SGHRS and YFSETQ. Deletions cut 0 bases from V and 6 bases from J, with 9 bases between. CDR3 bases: TGCGCCAGCAGCTTGGACAGGTCTTATGAAAAACTGTTTTTT. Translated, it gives CASSLDRSYEKLFF.

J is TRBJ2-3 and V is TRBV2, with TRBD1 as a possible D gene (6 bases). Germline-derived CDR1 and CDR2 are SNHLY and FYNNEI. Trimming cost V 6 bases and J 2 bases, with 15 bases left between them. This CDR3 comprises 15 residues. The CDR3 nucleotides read TGTGCCAGCAGACCCGGGACACTAAACACAGATACGCAGTATTTT. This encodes CASRPGTLNTDTQYF.

The CDR3 bases are TGTGCCAGCTCACCAGGGCAACAGGGGAACACCATATATTTT. It is translated as CASSPGQQGNTIYF. This chain connects TRBV18 to TRBJ1-3, with 7 bases lining up with TRBD1. The trim removed 2 bases at V and 7 bases at J, leaving 5 bases unmatched. The V gene's germline CDR1 is KGHSH and CDR2 LQKENI. The CDR3 extends over 14 amino acids.

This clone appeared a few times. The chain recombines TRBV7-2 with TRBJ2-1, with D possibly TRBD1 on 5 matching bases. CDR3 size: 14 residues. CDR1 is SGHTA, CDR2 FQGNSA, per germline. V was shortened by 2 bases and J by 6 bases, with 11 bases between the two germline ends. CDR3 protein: CASSLYPTVNEQFF. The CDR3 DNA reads TGTGCCAGCAGCTTATATCCGACAGTCAATGAGCAGTTCTTC.

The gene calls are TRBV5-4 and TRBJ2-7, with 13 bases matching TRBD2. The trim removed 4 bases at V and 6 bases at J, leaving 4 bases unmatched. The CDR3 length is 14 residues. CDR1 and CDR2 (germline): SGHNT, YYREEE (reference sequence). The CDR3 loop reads CASSQGLAGAEQYF. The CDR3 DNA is TGTGCCAGCAGCCAAGGACTAGCGGGGGCCGAGCAGTACTTC.

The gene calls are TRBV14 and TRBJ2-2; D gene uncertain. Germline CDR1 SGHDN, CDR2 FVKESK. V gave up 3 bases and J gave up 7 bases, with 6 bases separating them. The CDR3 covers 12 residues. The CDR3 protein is CASSQEHGELFF. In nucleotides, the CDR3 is TGTGCCAGCAGCCAGGAGCACGGGGAGCTGTTTTTT.

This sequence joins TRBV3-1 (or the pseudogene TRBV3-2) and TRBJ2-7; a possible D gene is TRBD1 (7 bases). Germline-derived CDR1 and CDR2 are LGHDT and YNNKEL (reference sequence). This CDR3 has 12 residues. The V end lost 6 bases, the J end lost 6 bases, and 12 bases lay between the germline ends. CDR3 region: CASSQQGGEQYV. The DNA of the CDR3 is TGTGCCAGCAGTCAGCAGGGGGGCGAGCAGTACGTC.

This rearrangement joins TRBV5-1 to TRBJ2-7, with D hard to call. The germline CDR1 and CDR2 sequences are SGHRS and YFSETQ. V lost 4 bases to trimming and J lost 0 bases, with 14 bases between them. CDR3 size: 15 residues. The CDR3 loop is CASSLDDTLSYEQYF. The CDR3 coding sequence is TGCGCCAGCAGCCTTGATGACACACTCTCCTACGAGCAGTACTTC.

CDR3 nucleotides: TGCGCCAGCAGCTACGCTTCAATCCTCTATGGCTACACCTTC. Translation gives CASSYASILYGYTF. This chain connects TRBV5-1 to TRBJ1-2, with no clear D. Germline V gene sequence: CDR1 SGHRS, CDR2 YFSETQ. This CDR3 comprises 14 residues. V lost 3 bases and J lost 4, with 13 bases in between.

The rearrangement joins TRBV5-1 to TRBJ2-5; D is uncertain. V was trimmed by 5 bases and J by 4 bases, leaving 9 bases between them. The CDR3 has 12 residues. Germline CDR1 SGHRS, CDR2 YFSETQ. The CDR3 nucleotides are TGCGCCAGCAGGCCCGACCGAGAGACCCAGTACTTC. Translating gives CASRPDRETQYF.